Listed below are T cell receptor beta chains from one sample, sequenced in a study of blood T cells in healthy people across ages. TCRdb redid the calling of the 5' RACE reads with MiXCR, one entry per CDR3 protein. Found here are approximately 820,000 distinct CDR3 sequences, around 42% of them singletons; the top ten hold around 18%. The specimen sequenced was blood. These receptors came from a man in his sixties in good health. Each CDR3 is given without its conserved first and last residue. Only part of the rows carry a size: once, few, many, or a class if the clone is expanded.

V gene	clone size	CDR3 protein
TRBV12-3/TRBV12-4	few	ASSFGPAPLH
TRBV11-3	NA	ASSLVRGGTGLNEQY
TRBV27	NA	ASSLTGSHYEQY
TRBV12-3/TRBV12-4	NA	ARSDRGYGYT
TRBV20-1	NA	SAPDRSFPYEQY
TRBV7-2	NA	ASSFLNTNYGYT
TRBV2	few	ASRGTSVATQY
TRBV18	NA	ASSTGLEDEQY
TRBV20-1	few	SASGLGYGYT
TRBV5-1	NA	ASSLGGGRDEQF
TRBV6-1	NA	ASSGGQGAIYEQY
TRBV29-1	many	SVRLAGSSYNEQF
TRBV6-5	NA	ASRSLAGHSYEQY
TRBV24-1	NA	ATSEKISSYEQY
TRBV6-2/TRBV6-3	NA	ASSDLKSYEQY
TRBV20-1	NA	SATAYEQY
TRBV20-1	few	SALKGPDIGYT
TRBV7-2	few	ASSSHSGPINEQF
TRBV10-3	NA	AILAGRSSYEQY
TRBV29-1	few	SVGGGNYEQY
TRBV12-3/TRBV12-4	NA	ASSPSGSSYNEQY
TRBV3-1	NA	ASSQDGGWEGIPYGYT
TRBV29-1	NA	SVEKGPANIQY
TRBV15	NA	ATSRELAGGAQY
TRBV7-2	NA	ASSAGTSGGGTDTQY
TRBV12-3/TRBV12-4	few	ASSQQGYGTEAF
TRBV14	NA	ASSQSGTSVNEQF
TRBV6-1	NA	ASRDRAGPQETQY
TRBV10-3	NA	AISVKGKGDSPPH
TRBV4-1	NA	ASSQVGYTGELF
TRBV28	few	ASRLGNRGETQY
TRBV27	NA	ASRNSGLAAYNEQF